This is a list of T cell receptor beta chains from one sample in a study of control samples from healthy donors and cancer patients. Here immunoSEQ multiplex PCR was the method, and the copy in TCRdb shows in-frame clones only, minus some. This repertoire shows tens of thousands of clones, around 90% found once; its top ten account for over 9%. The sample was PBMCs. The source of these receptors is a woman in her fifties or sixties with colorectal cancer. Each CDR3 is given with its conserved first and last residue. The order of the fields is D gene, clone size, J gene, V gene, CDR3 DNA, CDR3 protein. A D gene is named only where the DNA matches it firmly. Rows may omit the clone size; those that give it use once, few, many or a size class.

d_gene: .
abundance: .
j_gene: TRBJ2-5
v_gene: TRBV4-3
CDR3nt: TGCGCCAGCAGCCAAGAACATCGGATTTTAGAGACCCAGTACTTC
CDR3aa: CASSQEHRILETQYF

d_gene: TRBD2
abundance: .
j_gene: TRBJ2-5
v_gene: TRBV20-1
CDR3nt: TGCAGTGCTAGTTCGGGGGGGCGGCAAGAGACCCAGTACTTC
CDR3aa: CSASSGGRQETQYF

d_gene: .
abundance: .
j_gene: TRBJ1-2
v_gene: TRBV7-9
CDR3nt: TGTGCCAGCAGCTCCAGCCCAGGGACGGTCTATGGCTACACCTTC
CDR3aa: CASSSSPGTVYGYTF

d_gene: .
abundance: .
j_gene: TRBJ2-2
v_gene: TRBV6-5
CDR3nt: TGTGCCAGCAGCCGGGACAAGGGCACCGGGGAGCTGTTTTTT
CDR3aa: CASSRDKGTGELFF

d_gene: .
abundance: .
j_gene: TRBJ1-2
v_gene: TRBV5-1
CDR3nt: TGCGCCAGCAGCGCCGATAACTATGGCTACACCTTC
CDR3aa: CASSADNYGYTF

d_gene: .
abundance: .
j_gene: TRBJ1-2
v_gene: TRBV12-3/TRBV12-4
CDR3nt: TGTGCCAGCAGTTTAGGTTACAGGGTTGGCTACACCTTC
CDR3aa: CASSLGYRVGYTF

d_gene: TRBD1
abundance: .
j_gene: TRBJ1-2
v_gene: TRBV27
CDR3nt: TGTGCCAGCAGTTCCGCCTGGGGACAGGGCTTCTATGGCTACACCTTC
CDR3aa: CASSSAWGQGFYGYTF

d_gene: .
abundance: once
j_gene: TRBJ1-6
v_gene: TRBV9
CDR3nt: TGTGCCAGCAGCCCCGCGGGGACAATGAATTCACCCCTCCACTTT
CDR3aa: CASSPAGTMNSPLHF

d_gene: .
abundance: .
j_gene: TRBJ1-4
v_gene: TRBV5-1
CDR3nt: TGCGCCAGCAGCTTGGGACAGATTAATGAAAAACTGTTTTTT
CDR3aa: CASSLGQINEKLFF

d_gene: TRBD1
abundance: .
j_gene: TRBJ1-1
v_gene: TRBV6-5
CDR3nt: TGTGCCAGCACCTTCGGACAGGGTAACACTGAAGCTTTCTTT
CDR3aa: CASTFGQGNTEAFF

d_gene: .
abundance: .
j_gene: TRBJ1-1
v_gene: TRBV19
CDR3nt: TGTGCCAGTAGTATCCTCGGCCAGGGGAGGTCGACTGAAGCTTTCTTT
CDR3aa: CASSILGQGRSTEAFF

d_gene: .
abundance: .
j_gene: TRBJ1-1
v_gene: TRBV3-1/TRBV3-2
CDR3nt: TGTGCCAGCAGCCAAGGGGTAGGGAGCACTGAAGCTTTCTTT
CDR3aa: CASSQGVGSTEAFF

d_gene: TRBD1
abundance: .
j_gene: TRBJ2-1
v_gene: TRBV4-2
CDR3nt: TGTGCCAGCAGCCAACCCGGGACAGATATTTACAATGAGCAGTTCTTC
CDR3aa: CASSQPGTDIYNEQFF

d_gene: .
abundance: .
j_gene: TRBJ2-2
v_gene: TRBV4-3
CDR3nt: TGCGCCAGCAGCCAAGACCGCGGCGGGGAGCTGTTTTTT
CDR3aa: CASSQDRGGELFF

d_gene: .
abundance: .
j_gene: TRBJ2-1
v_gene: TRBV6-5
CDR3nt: TGTGCCAGCAGTCAGGGTTTACCCTCCTACAATGAGCAGTTCTTC
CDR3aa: CASSQGLPSYNEQFF

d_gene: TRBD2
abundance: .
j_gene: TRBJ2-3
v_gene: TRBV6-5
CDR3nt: TGTGCCAGCGGGTATGCCGGGACTAGTTGGATTACGCAGTATTTT
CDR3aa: CASGYAGTSWITQYF

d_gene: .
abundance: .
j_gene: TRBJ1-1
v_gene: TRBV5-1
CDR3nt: TGCGCCAGCAGCTTGTTCGGCACTGAAGCTTTCTTT
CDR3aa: CASSLFGTEAFF

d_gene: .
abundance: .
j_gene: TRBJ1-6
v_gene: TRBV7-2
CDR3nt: TGTGCCAGCAGCTTTCTCCCCTCTGCCACCGCGGGTAATTCACCCCTCCACTTT
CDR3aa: CASSFLPSATAGNSPLHF

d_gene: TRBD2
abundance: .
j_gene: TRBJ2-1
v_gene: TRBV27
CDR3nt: TGTGCCAGCGCTAACGACCCTTCAGCGGGGGTGTACAATGAGCAGTTCTTC
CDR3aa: CASANDPSAGVYNEQFF

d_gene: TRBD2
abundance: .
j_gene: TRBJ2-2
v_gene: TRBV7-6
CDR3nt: TGTGCCAGCAGCTTATCGGGGGGGAACACCGGGGAGCTGTTTTTT
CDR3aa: CASSLSGGNTGELFF

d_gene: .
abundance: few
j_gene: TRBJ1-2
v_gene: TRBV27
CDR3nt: TGTGCCAGCAGTTCGAGAGTAAACTATGGCTACACCTTC
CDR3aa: CASSSRVNYGYTF

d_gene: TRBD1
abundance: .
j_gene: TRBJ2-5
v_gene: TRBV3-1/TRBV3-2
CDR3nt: TGTGCCAGCGCGAGGACAGGGGGCCTGGAGGAGACCCAGTACTTC
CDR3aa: CASARTGGLEETQYF

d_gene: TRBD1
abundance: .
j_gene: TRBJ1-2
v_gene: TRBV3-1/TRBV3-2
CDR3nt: TGTGCCAGCAGCGCCGGGACAGGGAACGGCTACACCTTC
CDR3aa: CASSAGTGNGYTF

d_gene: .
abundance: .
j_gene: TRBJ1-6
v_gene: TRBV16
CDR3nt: TGTGCCAGCAGCCTAGAGGGACGGACGAATTCACCCCTCCACTTT
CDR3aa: CASSLEGRTNSPLHF

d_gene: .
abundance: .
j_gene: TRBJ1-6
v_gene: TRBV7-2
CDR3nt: TGTGCCAGCAGCTTAGGGTGGGGACGGAATAATTCACCCCTCCACTTT
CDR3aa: CASSLGWGRNNSPLHF

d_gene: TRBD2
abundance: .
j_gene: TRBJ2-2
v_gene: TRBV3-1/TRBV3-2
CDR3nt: TGTGCCAGCAGCATACGGCGGGGGGCGACCACCGGGGAGCTGTTTTTT
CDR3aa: CASSIRRGATTGELFF

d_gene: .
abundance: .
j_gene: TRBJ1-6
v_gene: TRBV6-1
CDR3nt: TGTGCCAGCAGTGCTTCTCGAGAACCTTCGAGTTCACCCCTCCACTTT
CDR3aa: CASSASREPSSSPLHF

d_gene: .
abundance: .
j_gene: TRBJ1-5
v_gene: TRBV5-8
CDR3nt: TGTGCCAGCAGCGAACAGGGTTACGGCAATCAGCCCCAGCATTTT
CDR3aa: CASSEQGYGNQPQHF

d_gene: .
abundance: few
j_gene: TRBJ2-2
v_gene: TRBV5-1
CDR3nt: TGCGCCAGCAGCTTGAATGTCCTTACAAACACCGGGGAGCTGTTTTTT
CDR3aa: CASSLNVLTNTGELFF

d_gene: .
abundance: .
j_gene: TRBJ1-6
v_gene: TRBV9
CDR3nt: TGTGCCAGCTCTTGGGGAGTCGGTAATTCACCCCTCCACTTT
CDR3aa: CASSWGVGNSPLHF

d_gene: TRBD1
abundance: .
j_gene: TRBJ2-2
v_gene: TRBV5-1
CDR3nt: TGCGCCAGCAGCATAGTTACAGGGGTTGTCCCCGGGGAGCTGTTTTTT
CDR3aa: CASSIVTGVVPGELFF

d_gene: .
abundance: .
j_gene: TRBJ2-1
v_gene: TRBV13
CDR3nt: TGTGCCAGCAGCTTGAAAGACAGGCTAAGCTCCTACAATGAGCAGTTCTTC
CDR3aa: CASSLKDRLSSYNEQFF

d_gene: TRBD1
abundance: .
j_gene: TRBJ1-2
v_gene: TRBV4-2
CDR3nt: TGTGCCAGCAGCCAAGACGGGACAGGGCAAGGCTACACCTTC
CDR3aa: CASSQDGTGQGYTF

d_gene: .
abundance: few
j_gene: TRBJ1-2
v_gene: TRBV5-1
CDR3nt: TGCGCCAGCAGCGTTCAGGGAGGTGATGGCTACACCTTC
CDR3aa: CASSVQGGDGYTF

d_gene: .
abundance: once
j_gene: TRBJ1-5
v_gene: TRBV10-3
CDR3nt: TGTGCCATCAGTGTGGGGGGGGATCAGCCCCAGCATTTT
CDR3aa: CAISVGGDQPQHF

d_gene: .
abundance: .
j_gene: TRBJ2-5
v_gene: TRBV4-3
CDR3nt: TGCGCCAGCAGCCAAGATGGGCGGCAAGAGACCCAGTACTTC
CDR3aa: CASSQDGRQETQYF

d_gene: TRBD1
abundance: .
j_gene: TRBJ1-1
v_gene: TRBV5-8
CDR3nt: TGTGCCAGCAGCTTGGGACAGGGCTTGCGCACTGAAGCTTTCTTT
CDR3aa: CASSLGQGLRTEAFF

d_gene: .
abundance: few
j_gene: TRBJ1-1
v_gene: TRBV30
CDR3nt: TGTGCCTGGAGATTCGGGGCAGGAGCTTTCTTT
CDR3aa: CAWRFGAGAFF

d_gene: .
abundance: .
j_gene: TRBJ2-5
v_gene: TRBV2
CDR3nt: TGTGCCAGCAGATCTAGGGGAACAGCCCTTCAAGAGACCCAGTACTTC
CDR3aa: CASRSRGTALQETQYF

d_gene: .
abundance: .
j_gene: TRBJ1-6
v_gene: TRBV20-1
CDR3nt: TGCAGTGCTCCGACCCCCAACCACTTT
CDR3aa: CSAPTPNHF

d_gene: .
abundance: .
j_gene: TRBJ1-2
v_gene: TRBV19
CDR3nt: TGTGCCAGTAGCACAACAGGGCTTTTGAGCTATGGCTACACCTTC
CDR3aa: CASSTTGLLSYGYTF

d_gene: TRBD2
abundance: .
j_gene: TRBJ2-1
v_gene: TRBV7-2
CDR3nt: TGTGCCAGCAGCTTAACGGTTCTGGCGGGGGGGTACAATGAGCAGTTCTTC
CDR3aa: CASSLTVLAGGYNEQFF

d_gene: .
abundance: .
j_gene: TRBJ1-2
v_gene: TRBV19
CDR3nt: TGTGCCAGTAGTATAGAGACAGGTGGGGTCTATGGCTACACCTTC
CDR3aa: CASSIETGGVYGYTF

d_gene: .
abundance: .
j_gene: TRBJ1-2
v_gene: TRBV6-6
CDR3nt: TGTGCCAGCAGTTACCTCCGGGAGCACACCTTC
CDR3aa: CASSYLREHTF

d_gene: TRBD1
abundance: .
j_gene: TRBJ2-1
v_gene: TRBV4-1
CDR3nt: TGCGCCAGCAGCCAAGCCCCTCTGGACAGGATGGAATCCTACAATGAGCAGTTCTTC
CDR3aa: CASSQAPLDRMESYNEQFF

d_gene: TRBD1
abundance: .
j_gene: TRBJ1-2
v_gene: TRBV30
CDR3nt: TGTGCCTGGAGTGTGCAGGACAGGCTCACCTATGGCTACACCTTC
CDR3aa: CAWSVQDRLTYGYTF

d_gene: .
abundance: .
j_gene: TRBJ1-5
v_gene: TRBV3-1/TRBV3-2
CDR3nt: TGTGCCAGCAGCCAAGGGTTGGCAGGAAGTCAGCCCCAGCATTTT
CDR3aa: CASSQGLAGSQPQHF

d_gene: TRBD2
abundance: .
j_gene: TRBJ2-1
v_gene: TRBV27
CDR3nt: TGTGCCAGCAGTTTAAAGACTAGCGGATACAATGAGCAGTTCTTC
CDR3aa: CASSLKTSGYNEQFF

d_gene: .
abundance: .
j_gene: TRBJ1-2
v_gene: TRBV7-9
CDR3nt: TGTGCCAGCAGCTTAGGCGGGCAAAGGGCGGGCCACACCTTC
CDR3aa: CASSLGGQRAGHTF

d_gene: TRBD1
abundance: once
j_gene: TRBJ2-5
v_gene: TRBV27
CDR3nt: TGTGCCAGCAGTTCTTGGACAGGTCAAGAGACCCAGTACTTC
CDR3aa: CASSSWTGQETQYF

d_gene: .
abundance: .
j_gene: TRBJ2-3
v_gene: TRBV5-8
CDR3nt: TGTGCCAGCAGCTCCAGAGGGTTGGGGACTTTCCACCCAGATACGCAGTATTTT
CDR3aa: CASSSRGLGTFHPDTQYF

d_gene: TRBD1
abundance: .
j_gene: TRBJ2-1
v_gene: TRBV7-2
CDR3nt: TGTGCCAGCAGCTTTTTAATCCGGGACAGGGGTAAAAATGAGCAGTTCTTC
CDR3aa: CASSFLIRDRGKNEQFF

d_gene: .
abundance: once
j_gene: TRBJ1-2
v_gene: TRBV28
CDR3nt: TGTGCCAGCAGTTTGGGGTCCGCTAATGGCTACACCTTC
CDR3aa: CASSLGSANGYTF

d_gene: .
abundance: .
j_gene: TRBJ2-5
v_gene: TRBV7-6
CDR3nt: TGTGCCAGCAGCTCCTCACAGGGGCGGGGAGAGACCCAGTACTTC
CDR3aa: CASSSSQGRGETQYF